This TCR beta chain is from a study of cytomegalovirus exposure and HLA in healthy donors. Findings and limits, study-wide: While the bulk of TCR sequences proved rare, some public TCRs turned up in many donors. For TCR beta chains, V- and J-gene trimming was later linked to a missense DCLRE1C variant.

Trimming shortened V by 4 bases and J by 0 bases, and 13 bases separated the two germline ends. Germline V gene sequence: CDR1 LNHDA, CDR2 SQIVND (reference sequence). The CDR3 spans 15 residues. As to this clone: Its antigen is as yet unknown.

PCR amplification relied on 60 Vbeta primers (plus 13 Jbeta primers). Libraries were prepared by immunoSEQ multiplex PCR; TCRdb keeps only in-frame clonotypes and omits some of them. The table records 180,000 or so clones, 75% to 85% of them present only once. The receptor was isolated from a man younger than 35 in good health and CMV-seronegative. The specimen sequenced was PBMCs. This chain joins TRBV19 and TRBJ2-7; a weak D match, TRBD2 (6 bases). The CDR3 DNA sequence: TGTGCCAGTAGTACCTTCGCGGGGCTCTCCTACGAGCAGTACTTC. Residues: CASSTFAGLSYEQYF.